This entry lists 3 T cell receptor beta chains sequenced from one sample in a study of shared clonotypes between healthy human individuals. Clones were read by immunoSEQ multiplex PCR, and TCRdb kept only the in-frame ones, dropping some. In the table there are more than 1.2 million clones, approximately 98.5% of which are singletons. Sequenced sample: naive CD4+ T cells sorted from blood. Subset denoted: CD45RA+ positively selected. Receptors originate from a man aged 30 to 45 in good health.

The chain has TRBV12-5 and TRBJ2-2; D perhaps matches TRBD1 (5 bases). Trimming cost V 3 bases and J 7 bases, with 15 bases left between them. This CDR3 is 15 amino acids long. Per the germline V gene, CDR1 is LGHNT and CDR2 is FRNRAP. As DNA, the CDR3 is TGTGCTAGTGGTTTTTCTGTAGGACAAATCGGGGAGCTGTTTTTT. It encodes CASGFSVGQIGELFF.

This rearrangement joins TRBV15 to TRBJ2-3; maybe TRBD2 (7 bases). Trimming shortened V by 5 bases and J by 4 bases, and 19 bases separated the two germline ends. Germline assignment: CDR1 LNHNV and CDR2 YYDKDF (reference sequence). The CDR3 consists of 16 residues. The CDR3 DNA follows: TGTGCCACCAGCCCTAGCCGGGGGGCGCGCGCAGATACGCAGTATTTT. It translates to CATSPSRGARADTQYF.

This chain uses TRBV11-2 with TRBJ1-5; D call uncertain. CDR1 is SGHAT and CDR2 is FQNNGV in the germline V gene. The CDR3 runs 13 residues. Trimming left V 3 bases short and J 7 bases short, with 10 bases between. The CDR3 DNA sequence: TGTGCCAGCAGCTTCCGGGGAGGCCAGCCCCAGCATTTT. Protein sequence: CASSFRGGQPQHF.